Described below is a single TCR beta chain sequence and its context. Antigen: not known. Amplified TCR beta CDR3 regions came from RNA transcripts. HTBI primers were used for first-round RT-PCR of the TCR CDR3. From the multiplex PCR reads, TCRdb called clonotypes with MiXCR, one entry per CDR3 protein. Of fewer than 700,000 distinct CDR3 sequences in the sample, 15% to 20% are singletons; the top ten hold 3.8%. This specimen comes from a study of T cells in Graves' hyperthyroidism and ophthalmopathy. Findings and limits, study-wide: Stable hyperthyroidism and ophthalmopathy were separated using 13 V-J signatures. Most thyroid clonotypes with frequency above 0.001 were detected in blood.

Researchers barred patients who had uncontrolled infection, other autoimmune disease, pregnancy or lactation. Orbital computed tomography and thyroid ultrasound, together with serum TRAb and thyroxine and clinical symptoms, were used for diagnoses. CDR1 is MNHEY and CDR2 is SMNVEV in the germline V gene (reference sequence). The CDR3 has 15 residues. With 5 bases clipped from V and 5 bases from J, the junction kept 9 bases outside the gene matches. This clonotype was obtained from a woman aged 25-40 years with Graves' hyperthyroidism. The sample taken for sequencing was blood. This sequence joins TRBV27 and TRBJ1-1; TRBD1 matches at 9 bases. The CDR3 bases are TGTGCCAGCAGTCACAACCGGGACAGGGTAACTGAAGCTTTCTTT. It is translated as CASSHNRDRVTEAFF.